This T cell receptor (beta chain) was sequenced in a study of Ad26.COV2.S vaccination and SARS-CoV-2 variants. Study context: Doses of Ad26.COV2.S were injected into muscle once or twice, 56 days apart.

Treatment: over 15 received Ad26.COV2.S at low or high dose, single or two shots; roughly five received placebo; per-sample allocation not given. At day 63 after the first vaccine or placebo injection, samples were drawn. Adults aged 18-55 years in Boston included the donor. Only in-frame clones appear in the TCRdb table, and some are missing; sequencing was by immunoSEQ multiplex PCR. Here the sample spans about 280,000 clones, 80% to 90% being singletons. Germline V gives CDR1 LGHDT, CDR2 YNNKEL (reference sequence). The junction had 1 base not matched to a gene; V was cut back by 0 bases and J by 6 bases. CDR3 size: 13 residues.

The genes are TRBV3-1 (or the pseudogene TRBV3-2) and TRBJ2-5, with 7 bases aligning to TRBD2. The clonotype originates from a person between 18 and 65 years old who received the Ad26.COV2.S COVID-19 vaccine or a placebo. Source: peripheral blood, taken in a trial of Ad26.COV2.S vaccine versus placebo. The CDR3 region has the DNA TGTGCCAGCAGCCAAGACAGCGGGAAGACCCAGTACTTC. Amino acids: CASSQDSGKTQYF.